The 21 T cell receptor beta chains below were found in one sample sequenced in a study of blood T cell repertoires in COVID-19. The protocol was immunoSEQ multiplex PCR, while the TCRdb copy is restricted to in-frame clones and leaves out a portion. The sample has 150,000 or so clones; 80% to 90% are singletons. The sample comprised peripheral blood. The receptor source for this set is a woman aged 55-69 years with COVID-19, enrolled during active disease.

The V gene is TRBV7-8, the J gene TRBJ1-5; D is uncertain. The ends were cut back, 5 bases at V and 0 bases at J, with 20 bases in the middle. CDR3 length: 18 residues. Germline V CDR1 and CDR2: SGHVS, FQNEAQ. The CDR3 DNA is TGTGCCAGCAGCCGAGGTGAGATGGGAGCATATAGCAATCAGCCCCAGCATTTT. Translation gives CASSRGEMGAYSNQPQHF.

The V and J genes are TRBV4-2 and TRBJ1-2; no reliable D call. Looked up from germline, CDR1 is LGHNA and CDR2 is YNFKEQ. This CDR3 is built from 13 residues. The ends were cut back, 0 bases at V and 4 bases at J, with 6 bases in the middle. CDR3 DNA sequence: TGTGCCAGCAGCCAAGATGGGCCCTATGGCTACACCTTC. Its protein is CASSQDGPYGYTF.

The rearrangement uses TRBV19 and TRBJ1-2; D is uncertain. The CDR3 consists of 15 residues. With 3 bases removed from V and 0 bases from J, the gap between germline ends came to 11 bases. Germline assignment: CDR1 LNHDA and CDR2 SQIVND (reference sequence). DNA for the CDR3: TGTGCCAGTAGTATTTACGCCAGGACTAACTATGGCTACACCTTC. Encoded protein: CASSIYARTNYGYTF.

The chain joins TRBV7-2 to TRBJ2-5, with a tentative D call TRBD1 (6 bases). The CDR3 length is 13 residues. V was cut by 5 bases and J by 5 bases, with 12 bases left in between. Germline loops: CDR1 SGHTA, CDR2 FQGNSA. CDR3 in DNA: TGTGCCAGCAGCGTATACAGGGAGGAGACCCAGTACTTC. Translation gives CASSVYREETQYF.

The chain employs TRBV19 and TRBJ2-1, with D perhaps matching TRBD2 (5 bases). The germline V gene has CDR1 LNHDA and CDR2 SQIVND (reference sequence). Trimming shortened V by 3 bases and J by 9 bases, and 9 bases separated the two germline ends. This CDR3 has 12 residues. For the CDR3, the DNA is TGTGCCAGTAGTATCCGGGGTCTTGAGCAGTTCTTC. It is translated as CASSIRGLEQFF.

The gene calls are TRBV5-4 and TRBJ2-6, with TRBD1 matching over 7 bases. V trimming: 5 bases; J trimming: 0 bases; junction bases outside the gene matches: 11. The CDR3 totals 18 residues. From germline, CDR1 is SGHNT and CDR2 YYREEE (reference sequence). The CDR3 nucleotides read TGTGCCAGCAGTAGGACAGGAGTAGTCCCCTCTGGGGCCAACGTCCTGACTTTC. Translating gives CASSRTGVVPSGANVLTF. The full variable domain, in which reference TRBV5-4 and TRBJ2-6 provide the parts outside the CDR3, is ETGVTQSPTHLIKTRGQQVTLRCSSQSGHNTVSWYQQALGQGPQFIFQYYREEENGRGNFPPRFSGLQFPNYSSELNVNALELDDSALYLCASSRTGVVPSGANVLTFGAGSRLTVL.

The gene calls are TRBV9 and TRBJ1-6; D is perhaps TRBD1 (6 bases). Trimming cost V 3 bases and J 6 bases, with 13 bases left between them. This CDR3 has 15 amino acids. Looked up from germline, CDR1 is SGDLS and CDR2 is YYNGEE. The CDR3 region has the DNA TGTGCCAGCAGCGCCCCCAGGGGACCTAATTCACCCCTCCACTTT. This translates into CASSAPRGPNSPLHF.

The chain joins TRBV7-9 to TRBJ1-2, with no clear D. The germline V gene encodes CDR1 SEHNR and CDR2 FQNEAQ (reference sequence). V lost 6 bases to trimming and J lost 4 bases, with 12 bases between them. CDR3 size: 13 residues. CDR3 nucleotides: TGTGCCAGCAGTTTACAAGCTCTCTATGGCTACACCTTC. It codes for CASSLQALYGYTF. The full variable domain, completed using reference TRBV7-9 and TRBJ1-2, is DTGVSQNPRHKITKRGQNVTFRCDPISEHNRLYWYRQTLGQGPEFLTYFQNEAQLEKSRLLSDRFSAERPKGSFSTLEIQRTEQGDSAMYLCASSLQALYGYTFGSGTRLTVV.

The J gene is TRBJ1-2, the V gene TRBV7-9, with D unresolved. CDR3 length: 12 amino acids. Germline CDR1 and CDR2: SEHNR and FQNEAQ (reference sequence). Deletions cut 7 bases from V and 6 bases from J, with 12 bases between. The CDR3 coding sequence is TGTGCCAGCACCGGGAGACCGGATGGCTACACCTTC. It specifies CASTGRPDGYTF.

The V call is TRBV10-2, the J call TRBJ2-7, with 10 bases matching TRBD1. The CDR3 is made up of 18 amino acids. Germline CDR1 reads WSHSY; CDR2 reads SAAADI. The J segment lost 5 bases and the V segment lost 4 bases, leaving 17 bases of the junction unmatched. CDR3 loop: CASSARTGGYSLIDEQYF. CDR3 DNA sequence: TGCGCCAGCAGTGCTAGGACAGGGGGGTACTCCCTCATTGACGAGCAGTACTTC.

V is TRBV6-5 and J is TRBJ1-2; 7 bases map to TRBD1. CDR1 MNHEY and CDR2 SVGAGI come from the germline V gene. The J segment lost 5 bases and the V segment lost 8 bases, leaving 11 bases of the junction unmatched. The CDR3 extends over 14 amino acids. This CDR3 is CASGRGGSWYGYTF. The CDR3 DNA reads TGTGCCAGCGGTCGAGGGGGCTCGTGGTATGGCTACACCTTC.

The table lists this clone with a few counts. One end of the junction is discordant with germline, which a read error may explain. The chain is built from TRBV7-7 and TRBJ2-1; 12 nucleotides align to TRBD1. Germline V CDR1 and CDR2: SSHAT, FNYEAQ (reference sequence). The CDR3 spans 17 residues. CDR3 in DNA: TGTGCTAGCAGCTTAAGAGTGGGACAGGGGGCGGACAATGAGCAGTTCTTC. This sequence encodes CASSLRVGQGADNEQFF.

This chain connects TRBV2 to TRBJ2-1; the D gene is possibly TRBD2 (7 bases). Looked up from germline, CDR1 is SNHLY and CDR2 is FYNNEI. The CDR3 extends over 14 amino acids. V lost 2 bases and J 6 bases, leaving 11 bases between the germline ends. CDR3 in DNA: TGTGCCAGCAGTGAAAACAGGGAGGGCAATGAGCAGTTCTTC. This encodes CASSENREGNEQFF.

This chain connects TRBV5-1 to TRBJ1-2; 10 nucleotides line up with TRBD1. Trimming removed 0 bases from V and 6 bases from J; junction bases left unmatched: 2. CDR3 length equals 14 residues. CDR1 SGHRS and CDR2 YFSETQ come from the germline V gene. The CDR3 nucleotides are TGCGCCAGCAGCTTGGGGGACAGGGGAGATGGCTACACCTTC. Amino acid sequence: CASSLGDRGDGYTF.

This chain's CDR3 is CASSLSGLNSPLHF. The CDR3 DNA follows: TGTGCCAGCAGCTTGTCAGGGTTGAATTCACCCCTCCACTTT. V is TRBV5-4 and J is TRBJ1-6; a possible D gene is TRBD1 (5 bases). Germline V gene sequence: CDR1 SGHNT, CDR2 YYREEE (reference sequence). The V end was cut by 1 base, the J end by 7 bases, with 9 bases between. This CDR3 comprises 14 residues.

The rearrangement links TRBV9 to TRBJ2-7, with D perhaps matching TRBD1 (5 bases). The CDR3 has 14 residues. The V and J ends lost 3 bases and 2 bases respectively, with 12 bases between them. CDR1 is SGDLS and CDR2 is YYNGEE in the germline V gene. CDR3 protein: CASSAGHEPYEQYF. Written as DNA, the CDR3 is TGTGCCAGCAGCGCCGGACATGAGCCCTACGAGCAGTACTTC.

This clone showed up just once. The chain couples TRBV2 to TRBJ2-1, with unresolved D. Trimming took 7 bases from V and 10 from J, leaving 14 bases between them. The germline CDR1 and CDR2 sequences are SNHLY and FYNNEI. The CDR3 loop spans 12 amino acids. CDR3 residues: CASKESAKEQFF. Here the CDR3 DNA reads TGTGCCAGCAAGGAGAGCGCGAAAGAGCAGTTCTTC.

V gene TRBV29-1 combines with J gene TRBJ1-1; D remains unclear. Germline CDR1 SQVTM, CDR2 ANQGSEA. The CDR3 sequence is 12 residues long. The germline V and J ends were trimmed by 3 bases and 3 bases, with 8 bases remaining between them. The CDR3 protein is CSVDKGDTEAFF. The DNA for the CDR3 is TGCAGCGTTGATAAGGGAGACACTGAAGCTTTCTTT.

The V gene is TRBV19, the J gene TRBJ2-3; 7 bases map to TRBD2. The CDR3 has 15 residues. CDR1 LNHDA and CDR2 SQIVND come from the germline V gene (reference sequence). V shed 2 bases and J 2 bases; nucleotides not matched to a gene: 4. The CDR3: CASSIKRGDTDTQYF. The DNA of the CDR3 is TGTGCCAGTAGTATAAAACGGGGGGACACAGATACGCAGTATTTT.

This clone was found once. The chain is built from TRBV19 and TRBJ2-3; 9 nucleotides align to TRBD2. CDR1 is LNHDA and CDR2 is SQIVND in the germline V gene (reference sequence). J gave up 6 bases and V 3 bases, and 4 bases lay outside the gene matches. The CDR3 length is 14 residues. The DNA for the CDR3 is TGTGCCAGTAGTATCCAGCGGGGGGCGGATACGCAGTATTTT. Amino acids: CASSIQRGADTQYF.

The genes are TRBV5-1 and TRBJ1-2; 10 positions agree with TRBD1. The germline gives CDR1 SGHRS, CDR2 YFSETQ. The V segment lost 1 base and the J segment 5 bases; nucleotides outside the gene matches: 2. There are 14 residues in the CDR3. This CDR3 is CASSLWGQGYGYTF. CDR3 sequence (DNA): TGCGCCAGCAGCTTGTGGGGACAGGGGTATGGCTACACCTTC.